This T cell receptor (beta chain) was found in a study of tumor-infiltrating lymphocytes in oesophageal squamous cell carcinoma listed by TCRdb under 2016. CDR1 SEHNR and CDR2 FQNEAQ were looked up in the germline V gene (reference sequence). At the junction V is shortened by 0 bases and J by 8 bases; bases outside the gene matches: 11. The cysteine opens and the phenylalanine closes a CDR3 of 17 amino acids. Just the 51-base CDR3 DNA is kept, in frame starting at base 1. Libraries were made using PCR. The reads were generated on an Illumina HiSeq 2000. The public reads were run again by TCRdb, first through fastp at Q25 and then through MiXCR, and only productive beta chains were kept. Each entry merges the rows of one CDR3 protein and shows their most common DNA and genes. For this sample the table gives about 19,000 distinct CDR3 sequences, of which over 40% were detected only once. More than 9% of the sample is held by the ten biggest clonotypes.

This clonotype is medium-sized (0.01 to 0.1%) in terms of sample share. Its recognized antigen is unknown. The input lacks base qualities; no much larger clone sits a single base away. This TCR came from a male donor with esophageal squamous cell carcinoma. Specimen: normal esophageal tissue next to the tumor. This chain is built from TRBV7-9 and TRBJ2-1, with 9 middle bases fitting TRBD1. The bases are TGTGCCAGCAGCTTAGCGGGGTCCCGTGACAGGGGGTATGAGCAGTTCTTC. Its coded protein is CASSLAGSRDRGYEQFF.